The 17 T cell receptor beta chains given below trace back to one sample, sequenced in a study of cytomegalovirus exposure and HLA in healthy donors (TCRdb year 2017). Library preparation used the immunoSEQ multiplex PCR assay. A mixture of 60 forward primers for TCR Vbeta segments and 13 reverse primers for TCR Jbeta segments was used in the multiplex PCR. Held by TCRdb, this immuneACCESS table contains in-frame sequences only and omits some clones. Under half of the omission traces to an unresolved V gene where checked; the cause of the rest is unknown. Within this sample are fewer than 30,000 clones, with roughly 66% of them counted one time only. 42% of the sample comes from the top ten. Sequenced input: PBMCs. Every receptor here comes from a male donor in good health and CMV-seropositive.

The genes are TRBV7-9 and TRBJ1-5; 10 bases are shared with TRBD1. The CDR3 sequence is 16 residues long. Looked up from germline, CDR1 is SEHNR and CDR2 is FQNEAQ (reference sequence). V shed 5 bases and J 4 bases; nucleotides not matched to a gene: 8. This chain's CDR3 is CASSPDRGPSNQPQHF. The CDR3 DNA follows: TGTGCCAGCAGCCCCGACAGGGGGCCAAGTAATCAGCCCCAGCATTTT. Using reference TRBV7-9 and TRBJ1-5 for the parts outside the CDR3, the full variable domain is DTGVSQNPRHKITKRGQNVTFRCDPISEHNRLYWYRQTLGQGPEFLTYFQNEAQLEKSRLLSDRFSAERPKGSFSTLEIQRTEQGDSAMYLCASSPDRGPSNQPQHFGDGTRLSIL.

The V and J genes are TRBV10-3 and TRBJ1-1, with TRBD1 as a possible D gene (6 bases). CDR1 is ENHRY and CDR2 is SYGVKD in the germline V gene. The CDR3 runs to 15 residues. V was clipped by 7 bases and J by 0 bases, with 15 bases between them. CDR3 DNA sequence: TGTGCCATCAACGGACAGCCCGGCATGAACACTGAAGCTTTCTTT. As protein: CAINGQPGMNTEAFF.

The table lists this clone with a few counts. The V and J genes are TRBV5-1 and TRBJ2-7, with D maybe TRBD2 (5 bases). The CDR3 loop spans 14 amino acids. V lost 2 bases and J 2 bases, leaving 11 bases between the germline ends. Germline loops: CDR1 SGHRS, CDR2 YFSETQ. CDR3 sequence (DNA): TGCGCCAGCAGCTTCGGTGGGAGCGCCTACGAGCAGTACTTC. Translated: CASSFGGSAYEQYF.

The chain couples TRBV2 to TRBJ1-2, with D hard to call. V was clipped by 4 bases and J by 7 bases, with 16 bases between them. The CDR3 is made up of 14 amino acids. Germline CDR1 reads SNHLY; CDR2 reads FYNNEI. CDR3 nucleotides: TGTGCCAGCAGTGTACGACTGTTCGACGGTGGCTACACCTTC. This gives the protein CASSVRLFDGGYTF.

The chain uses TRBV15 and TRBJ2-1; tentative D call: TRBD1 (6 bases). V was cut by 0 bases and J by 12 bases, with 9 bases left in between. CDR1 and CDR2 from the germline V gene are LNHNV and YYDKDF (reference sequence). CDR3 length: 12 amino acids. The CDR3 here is CATSRDVGAQFF. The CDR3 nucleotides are TGTGCCACCAGCAGAGATGTGGGGGCGCAGTTCTTC.

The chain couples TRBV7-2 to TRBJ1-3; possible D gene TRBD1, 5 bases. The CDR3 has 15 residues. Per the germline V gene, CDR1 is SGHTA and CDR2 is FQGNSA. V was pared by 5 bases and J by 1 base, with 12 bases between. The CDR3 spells CASSPRPGSGNTIYF. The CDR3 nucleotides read TGTGCCAGCAGCCCCCGTCCAGGGTCTGGAAACACCATATATTTT.

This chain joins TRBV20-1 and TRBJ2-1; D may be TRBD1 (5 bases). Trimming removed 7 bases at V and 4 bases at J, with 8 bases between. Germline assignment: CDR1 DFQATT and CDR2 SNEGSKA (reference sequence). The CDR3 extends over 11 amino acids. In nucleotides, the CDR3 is TGCAGTGTGACAGATTACAATGAGCAGTTCTTC. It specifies CSVTDYNEQFF.

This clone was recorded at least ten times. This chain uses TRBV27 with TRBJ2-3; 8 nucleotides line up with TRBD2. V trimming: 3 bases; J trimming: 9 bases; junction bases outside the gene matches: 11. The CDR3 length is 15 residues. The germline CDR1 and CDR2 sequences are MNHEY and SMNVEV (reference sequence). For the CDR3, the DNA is TGTGCCAGCAGTTTGACTAGCGCTTCCTCAGGGACGCAGTATTTT. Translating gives CASSLTSASSGTQYF.

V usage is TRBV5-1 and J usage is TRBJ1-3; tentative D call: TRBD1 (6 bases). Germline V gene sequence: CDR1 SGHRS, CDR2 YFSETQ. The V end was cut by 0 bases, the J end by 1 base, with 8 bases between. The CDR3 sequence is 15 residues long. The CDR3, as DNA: TGCGCCAGCAGCTTGGAGCAGGGGTCTGGAAACACCATATATTTT. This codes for CASSLEQGSGNTIYF.

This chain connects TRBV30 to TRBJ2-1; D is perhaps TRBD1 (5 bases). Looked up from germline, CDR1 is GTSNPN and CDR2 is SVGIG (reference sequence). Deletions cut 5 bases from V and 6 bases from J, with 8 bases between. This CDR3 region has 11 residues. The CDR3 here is CAWRRVNEQFF. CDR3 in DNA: TGTGCCTGGCGCAGGGTCAATGAGCAGTTCTTC.

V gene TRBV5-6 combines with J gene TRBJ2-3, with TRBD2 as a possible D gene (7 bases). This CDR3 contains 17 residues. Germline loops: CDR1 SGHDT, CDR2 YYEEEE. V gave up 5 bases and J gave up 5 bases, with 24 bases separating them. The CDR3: CASSPRRRGGERDTQYF. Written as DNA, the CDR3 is TGTGCCAGCAGTCCCCGCCGCAGGGGAGGGGAGAGAGATACGCAGTATTTT.

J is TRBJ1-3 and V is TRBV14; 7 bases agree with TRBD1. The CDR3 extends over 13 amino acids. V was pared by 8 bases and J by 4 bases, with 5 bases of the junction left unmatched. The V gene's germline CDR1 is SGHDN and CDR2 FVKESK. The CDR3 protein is CASSGQVGNTIYF. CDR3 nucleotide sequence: TGTGCCAGCTCTGGACAGGTCGGAAACACCATATATTTT.

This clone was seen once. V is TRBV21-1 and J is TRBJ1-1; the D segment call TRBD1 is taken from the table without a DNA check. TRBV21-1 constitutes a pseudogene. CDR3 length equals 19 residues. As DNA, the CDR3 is TGTGCCAGCAGCAAAGGTGGGCACAGACACCTTGTAATGAACACTGAAGCTTTCTTT. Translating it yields CASSKGGHRHLVMNTEAFF.

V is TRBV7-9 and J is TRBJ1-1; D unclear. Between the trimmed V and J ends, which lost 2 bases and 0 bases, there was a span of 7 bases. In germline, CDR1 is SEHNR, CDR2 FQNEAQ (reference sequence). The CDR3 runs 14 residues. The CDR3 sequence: CASSLLQLNTEAFF. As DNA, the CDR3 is TGTGCCAGCAGCTTATTACAACTGAACACTGAAGCTTTCTTT.

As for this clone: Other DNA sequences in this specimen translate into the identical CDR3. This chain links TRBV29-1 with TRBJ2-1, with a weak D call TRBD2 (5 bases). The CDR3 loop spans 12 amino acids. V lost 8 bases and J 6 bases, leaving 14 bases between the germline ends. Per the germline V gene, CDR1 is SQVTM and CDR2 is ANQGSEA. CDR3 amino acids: CSLGGTVNEQFF. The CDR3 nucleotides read TGCAGCTTAGGAGGCACTGTCAATGAGCAGTTCTTC.

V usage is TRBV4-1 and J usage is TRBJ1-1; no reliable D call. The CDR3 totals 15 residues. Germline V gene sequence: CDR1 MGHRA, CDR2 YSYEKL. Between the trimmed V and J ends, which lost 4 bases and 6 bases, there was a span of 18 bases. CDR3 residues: CASSPSWAFMPEAFF. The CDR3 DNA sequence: TGCGCCAGCAGCCCATCCTGGGCCTTCATGCCTGAAGCTTTCTTT.

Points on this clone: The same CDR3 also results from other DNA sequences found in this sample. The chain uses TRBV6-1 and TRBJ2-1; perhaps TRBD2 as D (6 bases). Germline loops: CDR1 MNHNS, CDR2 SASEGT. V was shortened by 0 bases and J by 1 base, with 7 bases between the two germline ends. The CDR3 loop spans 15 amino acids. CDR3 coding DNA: TGTGCCAGCAGTGAAGCGGGGGGTTCCTACAATGAGCAGTTCTTC. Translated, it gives CASSEAGGSYNEQFF.